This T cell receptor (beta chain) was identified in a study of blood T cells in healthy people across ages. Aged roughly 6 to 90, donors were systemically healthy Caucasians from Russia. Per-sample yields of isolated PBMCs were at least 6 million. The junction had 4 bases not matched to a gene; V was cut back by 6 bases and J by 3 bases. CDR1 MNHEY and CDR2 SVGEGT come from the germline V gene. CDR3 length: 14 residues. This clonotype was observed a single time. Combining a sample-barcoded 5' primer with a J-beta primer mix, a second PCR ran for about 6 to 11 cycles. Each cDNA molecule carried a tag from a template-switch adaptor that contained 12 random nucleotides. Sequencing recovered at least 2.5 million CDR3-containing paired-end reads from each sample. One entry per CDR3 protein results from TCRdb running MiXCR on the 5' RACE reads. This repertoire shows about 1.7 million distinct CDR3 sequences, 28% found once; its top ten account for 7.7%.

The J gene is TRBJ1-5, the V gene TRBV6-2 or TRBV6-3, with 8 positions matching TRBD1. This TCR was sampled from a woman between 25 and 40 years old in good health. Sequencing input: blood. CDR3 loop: CASRQGAPNQPQHF. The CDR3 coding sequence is TGTGCCAGCAGGCAGGGGGCCCCCAATCAGCCCCAGCATTTT.